Listed here is a single TCR beta chain. This CDR3 region has 12 residues. Trimming took off 2 bases at V and 5 bases at J, with 5 bases between the two ends. Germline V gene data show CDR1 as SGDLS and CDR2 as YYNGEE. Each case's diagnosis was confirmed by two pathologists on H&E. Sequencing was performed with immunoSEQ multiplex PCR; in TCRdb, only in-frame clones are kept and a portion is missing. The sample shows about 6,100 clones, roughly 80% of them seen only once. The data are from a study of immune evolution from preneoplasia to lung adenocarcinoma. Sequencing was done on a sample of FFPE adjacent normal lung tissue. The chain has TRBV9 and TRBJ2-1; D is ambiguous. The clonotype was recovered from an older donor with lung adenocarcinoma. CDR3 sequence (DNA): TGTGCCAGCAGCGTGGCCCACAATGAGCAGTTCTTC. This encodes CASSVAHNEQFF. Variable domain in full (rest from reference TRBV9 and TRBJ2-1): DSGVTQTPKHLITATGQRVTLRCSPRSGDLSVYWYQQSLDQGLQFLIQYYNGEERAKGNILERFSAQQFPDLHSELNLSSLELGDSALYFCASSVAHNEQFFGPGTRLTVL.